The 25 T cell receptor beta chains reported below all come from one sample, sequenced in a study of identifying expanded T cells in peripheral blood. TCRdb keeps only in-frame clones here, not all; method: immunoSEQ multiplex PCR. This sample yields tens of thousands of clones, of which around nine tenths are seen a single time; 2.8% belongs to the top ten. Sequenced sample: blood. All receptors derive from a person between 18 and 75 years old in good health.

This clone was seen once. The V call is TRBV27, the J call TRBJ2-3; D gene uncertain. Per germline, CDR1 MNHEY and CDR2 SMNVEV (reference sequence). V was trimmed by 11 bases and J by 5 bases, leaving 11 bases between them. The CDR3 loop spans 11 amino acids. The CDR3 nucleotides are TGTGCCCCGGTGACTGGAGATACGCAGTATTTT. Amino acid sequence: CAPVTGDTQYF.

The chain recombines TRBV13 with TRBJ2-7; no firm D call. V lost 0 bases and J 3 bases, leaving 9 bases between the germline ends. The CDR3 runs to 14 residues. The germline V gene has CDR1 PRHDT and CDR2 FYEKMQ (reference sequence). This CDR3 reads CASSLGKGFYEQYF. CDR3 DNA: TGTGCCAGCAGCTTAGGGAAAGGGTTCTACGAGCAGTACTTC.

This clone has a handful of counts. This chain joins TRBV9 and TRBJ2-3; 9 nucleotides line up with TRBD2. V lost 0 bases and J lost 3; bases outside the gene matches: 2. Germline V gene data show CDR1 as SGDLS and CDR2 as YYNGEE. CDR3 length equals 15 residues. DNA of the CDR3: TGTGCCAGCAGCGTAGCCACTAGCGGGACAGATACGCAGTATTTT. This encodes CASSVATSGTDTQYF.

This chain connects TRBV2 to TRBJ2-7; 7 nucleotides match TRBD1. The V gene's germline CDR1 is SNHLY and CDR2 FYNNEI. Unmatched junction bases numbered 6, after V lost 6 bases and J lost 10 bases. There are 11 residues in the CDR3. The CDR3 protein is CASSIQGHQYF. As DNA, the CDR3 is TGTGCCAGCAGCATACAGGGGCACCAGTACTTC.

This CDR3 reads CASSPRGRSPLHF. The CDR3 region has the DNA TGTGCCAGCTCACCGAGGGGAAGGTCACCCCTCCACTTT. This chain links TRBV18 with TRBJ1-6, with a tentative D call TRBD1 (5 bases). The V gene's germline CDR1 is KGHSH and CDR2 LQKENI. Trimming took 3 bases from V and 10 from J, leaving 10 bases between them. The CDR3 covers 13 residues.

The rearrangement joins TRBV5-1 to TRBJ2-1, with 9 bases matching TRBD2. Losses at the gene ends were 3 bases for V and 3 bases for J; bases not matched to a gene: 7. The CDR3 runs to 16 residues. Germline values: CDR1 SGHRS, CDR2 YFSETQ. CDR3 nucleotides: TGCGCCAGCAGCTCGTCGGGACTAGCCGACTACAATGAGCAGTTCTTC. It is translated as CASSSSGLADYNEQFF.

Of note for this clone: An end of the junction does not agree with germline; a read error may underlie this. The chain couples TRBV27 to TRBJ1-2; 9 bases are a match to TRBD1. This CDR3 is built from 16 residues. Germline CDR1 MNHEY, CDR2 SMNVEV (reference sequence). The DNA for the CDR3 is TGTGCCAGCAGTTCCGGACAGGGGTCTTCTAACTATGGCTACGCCTTC. Amino acid sequence: CASSSGQGSSNYGYAF.

The chain joins TRBV15 to TRBJ2-5; no firm D call. This CDR3 spans 13 amino acids. Trimming took off 0 bases at V and 5 bases at J, with 7 bases between the two ends. Germline V CDR1 and CDR2: LNHNV, YYDKDF (reference sequence). The CDR3 protein is CATSRDLSETQYF. CDR3 bases: TGTGCCACCAGCAGAGATTTATCGGAGACCCAGTACTTC.

The rearrangement uses TRBV28 and TRBJ2-6; D not certain. V lost 6 bases to trimming and J lost 2 bases, with 5 bases between them. Germline V gene data show CDR1 as MDHEN and CDR2 as SYDVKM. The CDR3 covers 13 residues. CDR3 in amino acids: CASRQPGANVLTF. The DNA of the CDR3 is TGTGCCAGCAGGCAGCCTGGGGCCAACGTCCTGACTTTC.

This rearrangement joins TRBV4-1 to TRBJ2-7; D is ambiguous. The CDR3 totals 16 residues. Between the trimmed V and J ends, which lost 0 bases and 2 bases, there was a span of 14 bases. CDR1 and CDR2 from the germline V gene are MGHRA and YSYEKL. The CDR3 region has the DNA TGCGCCAGCAGCCAAGAAGGCTGGGCCCGTGCCTACGAGCAGTACTTC. Translated, it gives CASSQEGWARAYEQYF.

CDR3 in amino acids: CAWSGQAEQYF. The CDR3 DNA follows: TGTGCCTGGAGTGGACAGGCCGAGCAGTACTTC. This chain connects TRBV30 to TRBJ2-7, with D possibly TRBD1 on 6 matching bases. Germline CDR1 and CDR2: GTSNPN and SVGIG (reference sequence). The CDR3 is made up of 11 amino acids. V was shortened by 1 base and J by 6 bases, with 7 bases between the two germline ends.

The gene calls are TRBV4-3 and TRBJ2-2, with 8 bases lining up with TRBD1. The CDR3 has 16 amino acids. Trimming at V came to 1 base and at J to 7 bases, leaving 8 bases not matched to a gene. Germline V gives CDR1 LGHNA, CDR2 YSLEER. The CDR3 DNA sequence: TGCGCCAGCAGCCAAGTCGACAGGGGTTCCGGCGGGGAGCTGTTTTTT. The encoded protein is CASSQVDRGSGGELFF.

The V and J genes are TRBV6-1 and TRBJ1-2, with TRBD1 matching over 7 bases. Trimming took 4 bases from V and 0 from J; bases not matched to a gene: 8. In germline, CDR1 is MNHNS, CDR2 SASEGT. The length of the CDR3 is 16 residues. The CDR3 here is CASSATGTATNYGYTF. The CDR3 nucleotides are TGTGCCAGCAGTGCCACCGGGACAGCTACTAACTATGGCTACACCTTC.

J is TRBJ2-1 and V is TRBV19; D is perhaps TRBD1 or TRBD2 (5 bases each). This CDR3 contains 12 residues. Between the trimmed V and J ends, which lost 3 bases and 12 bases, there was a span of 12 bases. Per the germline V gene, CDR1 is LNHDA and CDR2 is SQIVND (reference sequence). This CDR3 reads CASSIRDGWQFF. Here the CDR3 DNA reads TGTGCCAGTAGTATTCGGGACGGCTGGCAGTTCTTC. The full variable domain, with the rest looked up from reference TRBV19 and TRBJ2-1, is DGGITQSPKYLFRKEGQNVTLSCEQNLNHDAMYWYRQDPGQGLRLIYYSQIVNDFQKGDIAEGYSVSREKKESFPLTVTSAQKNPTAFYLCASSIRDGWQFFGPGTRLTVL.

This chain uses TRBV10-3 with TRBJ2-5; D may be TRBD1 (6 bases). Per germline, CDR1 ENHRY and CDR2 SYGVKD. This CDR3 contains 12 residues. V lost 3 bases and J 6 bases, leaving 8 bases between the germline ends. CDR3 region: CAISETGKTQYF. CDR3 nucleotide sequence: TGTGCCATCAGTGAAACAGGGAAGACCCAGTACTTC.

This clone was seen more than once but under ten times. The chain carries TRBV6-5 and TRBJ1-2, with D hard to call. Per germline, CDR1 MNHEY and CDR2 SVGAGI. Between the trimmed V and J ends, which lost 0 bases and 4 bases, there was a span of 9 bases. CDR3 size: 14 residues. The CDR3 DNA reads as TGTGCCAGCAGTTACTCGAGACACATCTATGGCTACACCTTC. Translation: CASSYSRHIYGYTF.

The V call is TRBV2, the J call TRBJ2-7; 7 nucleotides align to TRBD1. Germline CDR1 is SNHLY and CDR2 is FYNNEI. The CDR3 loop spans 13 amino acids. V lost 7 bases and J lost 6; bases outside the gene matches: 9. The CDR3 spells CASNPQGVGEQYF. DNA for the CDR3: TGTGCCAGCAACCCCCAGGGGGTTGGCGAGCAGTACTTC.

The chain combines TRBV7-2 with TRBJ1-6, with D unclear. Trimming took 4 bases from V and 5 from J, leaving 9 bases between them. The V gene's germline CDR1 is SGHTA and CDR2 FQGNSA. The CDR3 contains 14 residues. The CDR3, as DNA: TGTGCCAGCAGCTCGGGGTTAAATAATTCACCCCTCCACTTT. Translated, it gives CASSSGLNNSPLHF. Together with reference TRBV7-2 and TRBJ1-6, the CDR3 gives the full variable domain: GAGVSQSPSNKVTEKGKDVELRCDPISGHTALYWYRQSLGQGLEFLIYFQGNSAPDKSGLPSDRFSAERTGGSVSTLTIQRTQQEDSAVYLCASSSGLNNSPLHFGNGTRLTVT.

The gene calls are TRBV19 and TRBJ1-4, with TRBD1 matching over 12 bases. The CDR3 extends over 17 amino acids. Looked up from germline, CDR1 is LNHDA and CDR2 is SQIVND (reference sequence). The ends lost 5 bases at V and 0 bases at J; junction bases unmatched: 4. CDR3 DNA sequence: TGTGCCAGTAGTCCGGGACAGGGGGCTGCAACTAATGAAAAACTGTTTTTT. This codes for CASSPGQGAATNEKLFF. Full variable domain (rest looked up from reference TRBV19 and TRBJ1-4): DGGITQSPKYLFRKEGQNVTLSCEQNLNHDAMYWYRQDPGQGLRLIYYSQIVNDFQKGDIAEGYSVSREKKESFPLTVTSAQKNPTAFYLCASSPGQGAATNEKLFFGSGTQLSVL.

The chain carries TRBV4-3 and TRBJ1-1; D is ambiguous. The CDR3 runs 13 residues. Germline values: CDR1 LGHNA, CDR2 YSLEER. V lost 1 base to trimming and J lost 5 bases, with 8 bases between them. The CDR3 sequence: CASSQVGGTEAFF. DNA of the CDR3: TGCGCCAGCAGCCAAGTGGGAGGGACTGAAGCTTTCTTT.

The gene calls are TRBV27 and TRBJ2-1, with TRBD1 matching 8 bases. V gave up 2 bases and J gave up 2 bases; unmatched junction bases: 5. The CDR3 extends over 16 amino acids. Germline CDR1 and CDR2: MNHEY and SMNVEV (reference sequence). The CDR3 is CASSLKWDRTYNEQFF. CDR3 sequence (DNA): TGTGCCAGCAGTTTAAAATGGGACAGGACCTACAATGAGCAGTTCTTC.

This rearrangement joins TRBV2 to TRBJ1-3; weak D call: TRBD1 (5 bases). V lost 8 bases and J lost 0, with 11 bases in between. Per germline, CDR1 SNHLY and CDR2 FYNNEI. This CDR3 contains 14 residues. The CDR3 sequence: CASRSGFSGNTIYF. The CDR3 DNA follows: TGTGCCAGCCGCTCAGGGTTCTCTGGAAACACCATATATTTT.

The rearrangement uses TRBV10-3 and TRBJ1-1; perhaps TRBD1 as D (6 bases). The germline V gene encodes CDR1 ENHRY and CDR2 SYGVKD. The ends were cut back, 7 bases at V and 4 bases at J, with 7 bases in the middle. This CDR3 contains 11 residues. The CDR3 is CAITQGTEAFF. As DNA, the CDR3 is TGTGCCATCACACAGGGCACTGAAGCTTTCTTT.

The rearrangement links TRBV5-1 to TRBJ2-3, with 10 bases lining up with TRBD2. The V and J ends lost 3 bases and 4 bases, in that order; junction bases with no gene match: 8. Germline-derived CDR1 and CDR2 are SGHRS and YFSETQ. This CDR3 is built from 16 residues. CDR3 region: CASSSLLAGDSDTQYF. CDR3 coding DNA: TGCGCCAGCAGCTCCCTCCTAGCGGGAGACTCAGATACGCAGTATTTT.

This clone occurred once. The J gene is TRBJ1-2, the V gene TRBV7-2; no clear D. Germline CDR1 and CDR2: SGHTA and FQGNSA. The CDR3 consists of 15 residues. V lost 1 base to trimming and J lost 0 bases, with 9 bases between them. This CDR3 is CASSLGGLANYGYTF. CDR3 nucleotides: TGTGCCAGCAGCTTAGGAGGGCTGGCTAACTATGGCTACACCTTC.